This TCR beta chain was profiled in a study of T-cell reconstitution after alpha-beta-depleted transplantation in children. The study's findings and limits: Expanded clones from the graft, numbering several hundred, reportedly supplied alpha-beta T cells about two months after transplant. Some patients showed high day-60 TCRbeta diversity, which derived from surviving recipient T cells and thymic progenitors.

There are a few counts of this clonotype. Its target is unknown. Using unique molecular identifiers, the investigators prepared the TCRbeta library. A single record per CDR3 protein comes from TCRdb applying MiXCR to the PCR reads. The sample carries about 980,000 distinct CDR3 sequences, 25% to 35% recorded once. Germline V gene sequence: CDR1 LNHDA, CDR2 SQIVND (reference sequence). The V gene lost 7 bases and the J gene lost 9 bases, with 10 bases spanning the gap. CDR3 length: 11 amino acids. The sequencing used PBMCs, mostly from graft donor cells, collected 360 days after TCRalphabeta/CD19-depleted stem cell transplant. The chain has TRBV19 and TRBJ2-1; no clear D. The clonotype was recovered from a boy under three years old who had a stem cell transplant for SCID, so the T cells may come from the graft donor. The CDR3 coding sequence is TGTGCCAGTAACGGAGTCCGTGAGCAGTTCTTC. This sequence encodes CASNGVREQFF.